A selection of T cell receptor beta chains follows, all from one sample in a study of cytomegalovirus exposure and HLA in healthy donors. Libraries were prepared by immunoSEQ multiplex PCR; TCRdb keeps only in-frame clonotypes and omits some of them. The data show about 140,000 clones, around four fifths seen once. The sample consisted of PBMCs. These receptors all stem from a young man in good health and CMV-seropositive. Both conserved end residues are part of each CDR3. A D gene is named only where the DNA matches it firmly. The size field is filled for only some rows; it gives once, few, many or a size class.

D	size	V	J	DNA	CDR3
TRBD1	.	TRBV7-6	TRBJ2-2	TGTGCCAGCAGCTTAGACCTAACGACAGGGGTGGGCACCGGGGAGCTGTTTTTT	CASSLDLTTGVGTGELFF
.	.	TRBV2	TRBJ1-2	TGTGCCAGCAGTGAGATGGGGGCCCGTTCTAACTATGGCTACACCTTC	CASSEMGARSNYGYTF
.	.	TRBV14	TRBJ2-3	TGTGCCAGCAGCCGAGGAGATCCCGCCCCTTGGACAGATACGCAGTATTTT	CASSRGDPAPWTDTQYF
.	.	TRBV5-1	TRBJ2-5	TGCGCCAGCAGCCTCCAGGGGTTTTGGGAGACCCAGTACTTC	CASSLQGFWETQYF
.	.	TRBV18	TRBJ2-5	TGTGCCAGCTCACCAGAGGAGACCCAGTACTTC	CASSPEETQYF
TRBD1	.	TRBV2	TRBJ2-7	TGTGCCAGCAGGTGGACAGGGGGTCGCTACGAGCAGTACTTC	CASRWTGGRYEQYF
TRBD1	.	TRBV9	TRBJ1-5	TGTGCCAGCAGCGTAGGGACAGGGAACAATCAGCCCCAGCATTTT	CASSVGTGNNQPQHF
.	.	TRBV6-6	TRBJ2-7	TGTGCCAGCAGTTACGCGGAGGCCTACGAGCAGTACTTC	CASSYAEAYEQYF
.	few	TRBV7-9	TRBJ1-1	TGTGCCAGCAGCCCCCCAGGGTCCACTGAAGCTTTCTTT	CASSPPGSTEAFF
TRBD1	.	TRBV5-1	TRBJ2-7	TGCGCCAGCAGCTTTGGGACAGGGGGTGGTGAGCAGTACTTC	CASSFGTGGGEQYF
TRBD1	.	TRBV6-1	TRBJ2-7	TGTGCCAGCAGCCCAGACAGGGGTACTTTCGACGAGCAGTACTTC	CASSPDRGTFDEQYF
TRBD1	.	TRBV13	TRBJ2-2	TGTGCCAGCAGCGACGGACAGGGGGCAGTTGGGGAGCTGTTTTTT	CASSDGQGAVGELFF
.	once	TRBV29-1	TRBJ2-7	TGCAACGCCGGGGGGACAGGTTACTCCTACGAGCAGTACTTC	CNAGGTGYSYEQYF
TRBD2	.	TRBV2	TRBJ2-4	TGTGCCAGCAGTCGACTAGCGGGGGACATTCAGTACTTC	CASSRLAGDIQYF
.	.	TRBV18	TRBJ1-6	TGTGCCAGCTCACCTCCTGATTCACCCCTCCACTTT	CASSPPDSPLHF
.	.	TRBV28	TRBJ2-1	TGTGCCAGCAGTCGAGGTAGGGGGACCCGATACTTATCTCGAGCAGACAATGAGCAGTTCTTC	CASSRGRGTRYLSRADNEQFF
TRBD1	.	TRBV2	TRBJ2-7	TGTGCCAGCAGTAGGACAGGGGTCTCCTACGAGCAGTACTTC	CASSRTGVSYEQYF
.	.	TRBV2	TRBJ2-1	TGTGCCAGCAGTTCGAGACACTCGAGCTCCTACAATGAGCAGTTCTTC	CASSSRHSSSYNEQFF
TRBD2	.	TRBV6-5	TRBJ2-5	TGTGCCAGCAGCCCCGGGACTAGCAACCAAGAGACCCAGTACTTC	CASSPGTSNQETQYF
TRBD1	.	TRBV5-4	TRBJ1-4	TGTGCCAGCAGCCCAGGACAGGGGAATGAAAAACTGTTTTTT	CASSPGQGNEKLFF
TRBD2	.	TRBV29-1	TRBJ2-7	TGCAGCGTTGAAAGAAGAGGAGGGAGGGCCTACGAGCAGTACTTC	CSVERRGGRAYEQYF
TRBD2	.	TRBV7-2	TRBJ2-1	TGTGCCAGCAGCACCCAACTAGCGGGAGCCCAACGGGAGCAGTTCTTC	CASSTQLAGAQREQFF
TRBD1	few	TRBV7-9	TRBJ2-1	TGTGCCAGCAGCTTACTGAGGACAGGGTCCCAGAATGAGCAGTTCTTC	CASSLLRTGSQNEQFF
.	.	TRBV10-3	TRBJ2-2	TGTGCCATCATGGGGACAACGAACACCGGGGAGCTGTTTTTT	CAIMGTTNTGELFF
TRBD1	.	TRBV5-1	TRBJ2-7	TGCGCCAGCAGCGTTGGACAGGACGACGGCCTCTACGAGCAGTACTTC	CASSVGQDDGLYEQYF
.	.	TRBV5-1	TRBJ2-5	TGCGCCAGCAGCTTGGGTCCAGCGGGCCACGTTGAAACCCAGTACTTC	CASSLGPAGHVETQYF
.	.	TRBV11-2	TRBJ2-3	TGTGCCAGCAGCTTAGGGAGGTCAGATACGCAGTATTTT	CASSLGRSDTQYF
TRBD1	.	TRBV11-3	TRBJ1-1	TGTGCCAGCAGAAAACAGGGGGCCAGCACTGAAGCTTTCTTT	CASRKQGASTEAFF
TRBD1	.	TRBV7-9	TRBJ2-7	TGTGCCAGCAGTACCGGACAGGGCTACGAGCAGTACTTC	CASSTGQGYEQYF
.	.	TRBV7-9	TRBJ2-1	TGTGCCAGCAGCGCACTCGGGACTCGAAGCCATGAGCAGTTCTTC	CASSALGTRSHEQFF
.	.	TRBV19	TRBJ1-2	TGTGCCAGTAGTATTCTTTTCGCGCAGGACTATGGCTACACCTTC	CASSILFAQDYGYTF
.	.	TRBV6-4	TRBJ2-1	TGTGCCAGCAGTGACTCGGACAACAATGAGCAGTTCTTC	CASSDSDNNEQFF
TRBD2	.	TRBV5-4	TRBJ2-2	TGTGCCAGCCTTATGAGCGGGGGGAACACCGGGGAGCTGTTTTTT	CASLMSGGNTGELFF
.	.	TRBV7-8	TRBJ2-7	TGTGCCAGCAGCCCCGTGGGGGGAGCCTACGGGCAGTACTTC	CASSPVGGAYGQYF
.	many	TRBV5-5	TRBJ1-5	TGTGCCAGCAGCGGCGAGGGTTACGCGGGGCAGCCCCAGCATTTT	CASSGEGYAGQPQHF
.	.	TRBV6-5	TRBJ1-1	TGTGCCAGCAGTTACGGCAGGCTGAACACTGAAGCTTTCTTT	CASSYGRLNTEAFF
TRBD2	.	TRBV11-2	TRBJ2-3	TGTGCCAGCAGCTTAGTAGGGACTAGCGGTAGCACAGATACGCAGTATTTT	CASSLVGTSGSTDTQYF
.	.	TRBV4-1	TRBJ1-2	TGCGCCAGCAGCCAAGACGCGGAACGGAACTATGGCTACACCTTC	CASSQDAERNYGYTF
TRBD1	.	TRBV28	TRBJ2-3	TGTGCCAGCAGTTTATACAGGGGGCGCGCAGATACGCAGTATTTT	CASSLYRGRADTQYF
TRBD2	few	TRBV15	TRBJ2-1	TGTGCCACCAGCAGAGCCTTCGGAACTAGCGGGAACTTCAATGAGCAGTTCTTC	CATSRAFGTSGNFNEQFF
.	.	TRBV4-2	TRBJ1-4	TGTGCCAGCAGCCAAGAGGGGCAGGGTTGGGAAAAACTGTTTTTT	CASSQEGQGWEKLFF
.	.	TRBV7-8	TRBJ2-5	TGTGCCACCGGTCGAGGGGGGGCCGAAGAGACCCAGTACTTC	CATGRGGAEETQYF
.	.	TRBV28	TRBJ2-1	TGTGCCAGCATCCGAGTAACACAGGCCCATGAGCAGTTCTTC	CASIRVTQAHEQFF
.	.	TRBV5-5	TRBJ2-5	TGTGCCAGCACCCCATGGGCAGGGCGAGAGACCCAGTACTTC	CASTPWAGRETQYF
TRBD1	.	TRBV5-4	TRBJ1-1	TGTGCCAGCAGCTTAATACAGGGGTCCACTGAAGCTTTCTTT	CASSLIQGSTEAFF
TRBD1	.	TRBV6-5	TRBJ2-1	TGTGCCAGCAGCACCGACAGGGACAATGAGCAGTTCTTC	CASSTDRDNEQFF
.	.	TRBV7-9	TRBJ2-1	TGTGCCAGCAGCTTAGGGGAACCAGGGATAGCCTACAATGAGCAGTTCTTC	CASSLGEPGIAYNEQFF
TRBD2	few	TRBV6-1	TRBJ2-5	TGTGCCAGCAGTGAAGCAGGGCGGGGGGGCCTGGAGACCCAGTACTTC	CASSEAGRGGLETQYF
TRBD2	.	TRBV9	TRBJ2-3	TGTGCCAGCAGCGAACGGATTACTAGCGGGGGTGGAGATACGCAGTATTTT	CASSERITSGGGDTQYF